The T cell receptor beta chain under discussion was sequenced for a study of blood T cell repertoires in COVID-19. Profiling relied on immunoSEQ multiplex PCR, and the TCRdb table lists in-frame clones only, not all of them. The table has some 21,000 clones, 85% seen once. Germline V gene sequence: CDR1 KGHSH, CDR2 LQKENI. V lost 4 bases to trimming and J lost 5 bases; unmatched junction nucleotides: 5. There are 14 residues in the CDR3. This sequence originates from a human donor with active COVID-19. The donor label of this sample is uncertain. The sample comprised peripheral blood. The chain employs TRBV18 and TRBJ1-1; 9 bases align to TRBD1. CDR3 amino acids: CASSLQGAQTEAFF. The CDR3 DNA reads TGTGCCAGCTCACTACAGGGGGCTCAAACTGAAGCTTTCTTT.